These 13 T cell receptor beta chains share one sample of origin, sequenced in a study of human T cells and chemical hapten exposure. Before extraction, the whole blood was not fractionated, and total RNA was taken from it. TCRdb reanalysed the 5' RACE reads using MiXCR and keeps one entry per CDR3 protein. Among tens of thousands of distinct CDR3 sequences listed, approximately 16% were seen once. The receptors shown here come from a female donor in good health.

V and J are TRBV28 and TRBJ2-5; D ambiguous. V was shortened by 5 bases and J by 4 bases, with 11 bases between the two germline ends. Germline CDR1 and CDR2: MDHEN and SYDVKM. This CDR3 is built from 13 residues. The DNA for the CDR3 is TGTGCCAGCAGTAGGATTGGTGGAGAGACCCAGTACTTC. Translation: CASSRIGGETQYF.

This clonotype was counted between two and nine times. The genes are TRBV7-2 and TRBJ2-7; 13 nucleotides line up with TRBD2. Germline CDR1 and CDR2: SGHTA and FQGNSA. The CDR3 is 17 residues long. With V trimmed by 2 bases and J by 2 bases, 6 bases remained unmatched. This chain's CDR3 is CASSLTSGRGGTYEQYF. As DNA, the CDR3 is TGTGCCAGCAGCTTAACTAGCGGGAGGGGCGGTACCTACGAGCAGTACTTC.

The V call is TRBV9, the J call TRBJ1-3; D gene unclear. Germline assignment: CDR1 SGDLS and CDR2 YYNGEE. This CDR3 spans 14 amino acids. The V end was cut by 0 bases, the J end by 0 bases, with 4 bases between. This CDR3 reads CASSVGLSGNTIYF. The CDR3 DNA sequence: TGTGCCAGCAGCGTAGGTCTCTCTGGAAACACCATATATTTT.

This clonotype occurred a few times. The rearrangement joins TRBV28 to TRBJ2-2; 7 bases agree with TRBD1. The V segment lost 4 bases and the J segment 0 bases; nucleotides outside the gene matches: 14. The germline V gene has CDR1 MDHEN and CDR2 SYDVKM. CDR3 length equals 19 residues. The CDR3 DNA sequence: TGTGCCAGCAGTTCCCGACAGGGCGTCTTTGGAACGAACACCGGGGAGCTGTTTTTT. Amino acid sequence: CASSSRQGVFGTNTGELFF.

This sequence joins TRBV18 and TRBJ2-1, with a tentative D call TRBD2 (5 bases). Trimming left V 8 bases short and J 6 bases short, with 17 bases between. Germline CDR1 reads KGHSH; CDR2 reads LQKENI. This CDR3 is built from 14 residues. The CDR3 DNA sequence: TGTGCCAGCAAAACCGGGGTAGCTGGCAATGAGCAGTTCTTC. It is translated as CASKTGVAGNEQFF. Using reference TRBV18 and TRBJ2-1 for the parts outside the CDR3, the full variable domain is NAGVMQNPRHLVRRRGQEARLRCSPMKGHSHVYWYRQLPEEGLKFMVYLQKENIIDESGMPKERFSAEFPKEGPSILRIQQVVRGDSAAYFCASKTGVAGNEQFFGPGTRLTVL.

The sample holds a few counts of this clonotype. This sequence joins TRBV7-2 and TRBJ2-5, with D hard to call. Trimming took off 2 bases at V and 7 bases at J, with 11 bases between the two ends. The CDR3 loop spans 13 amino acids. Per the germline V gene, CDR1 is SGHTA and CDR2 is FQGNSA. For the CDR3, the DNA is TGTGCCAGCAGCTTACTAGATAAGGGGACCCAGTACTTC. This encodes CASSLLDKGTQYF.

V gene TRBV4-3 combines with J gene TRBJ1-5; 7 bases are shared with TRBD1. The length of the CDR3 is 15 residues. The germline CDR1 and CDR2 sequences are LGHNA and YSLEER. V shed 2 bases and J 6 bases; nucleotides not matched to a gene: 7. The CDR3 nucleotides read TGCGCCAGCAGCCAAAGACAGGGTGGGCGTCAGCCCCAGCATTTT. It specifies CASSQRQGGRQPQHF.

This clonotype occurred a few times. The chain couples TRBV5-1 to TRBJ2-7; 7 bases fit TRBD2. This CDR3 has 16 amino acids. The junction had 13 bases not matched to a gene; V was cut back by 4 bases and J by 3 bases. The germline CDR1 and CDR2 sequences are SGHRS and YFSETQ. The CDR3: CASSPTGRTGGYEQYF. The DNA for the CDR3 is TGCGCCAGCAGCCCAACCGGGAGAACGGGGGGCTACGAGCAGTACTTC. Full variable domain (outside the CDR3, taken from reference TRBV5-1 and TRBJ2-7): KAGVTQTPRYLIKTRGQQVTLSCSPISGHRSVSWYQQTPGQGLQFLFEYFSETQRNKGNFPGRFSGRQFSNSRSEMNVSTLELGDSALYLCASSPTGRTGGYEQYFGPGTRLTVT.

This clonotype occurred a few times. The gene calls are TRBV12-3 or TRBV12-4 and TRBJ1-1, with unresolved D. The CDR3 is 15 residues long. Trimming removed 6 bases at V and 1 base at J, with 15 bases between. The CDR3 reads CASRIPFRPNTEAFF. The CDR3, as DNA: TGTGCCAGCAGGATCCCATTTCGTCCGAACACTGAAGCTTTCTTT.

The V call is TRBV3-1, the J call TRBJ1-2; weak D call: TRBD1 (5 bases). CDR1 is LGHDT and CDR2 is YNNKEL in the germline V gene (reference sequence). Trimming pared 1 base from V and 0 bases from J, leaving 15 bases between. CDR3 length: 17 amino acids. The CDR3 DNA is TGTGCCAGCAGCCAAGGTTCGGGACGGGTATCTAACTATGGCTACACCTTC. This gives the protein CASSQGSGRVSNYGYTF.

The rearrangement uses TRBV3-1 and TRBJ2-3; 11 bases fit TRBD2. The V and J ends lost 1 base and 2 bases, in that order; junction bases with no gene match: 11. Germline assignment: CDR1 LGHDT and CDR2 YNNKEL (reference sequence). This CDR3 is built from 19 residues. The CDR3 loop is CASSQVIFVAGGPTDTQYF. The CDR3 DNA reads as TGTGCCAGCAGCCAAGTTATTTTCGTAGCGGGAGGGCCCACAGATACGCAGTATTTT.

The chain recombines TRBV5-1 with TRBJ1-6; perhaps TRBD1 as D (6 bases). V was cut by 4 bases and J by 10 bases, with 21 bases left in between. The length of the CDR3 is 16 residues. Germline CDR1 and CDR2: SGHRS and YFSETQ. The CDR3 spells CASSRGHRVEGSPLHF. For the CDR3, the DNA is TGCGCCAGCAGCCGGGGGCACAGGGTAGAAGGGTCACCCCTCCACTTT.

The rearrangement links TRBV12-3 or TRBV12-4 to TRBJ2-3, with unresolved D. CDR3 length: 14 residues. The V gene lost 8 bases and the J gene lost 0 bases, with 12 bases spanning the gap. CDR3: CASALLPSTDTQYF. CDR3 nucleotide sequence: TGTGCCAGCGCATTACTTCCTAGCACAGATACGCAGTATTTT.